What follows are 32 T cell receptor beta chains derived from one specimen sequenced in a study of human T cells and chemical hapten exposure. TCRdb re-called the RACE reads with MiXCR, one entry per CDR3 protein. This table has roughly 120,000 distinct CDR3 sequences, 9% to 10% appearing once. The time point here: healthy volunteer bleed at 2 weeks. Researchers extracted total RNA from unfractionated whole blood. Material: whole blood. The receptors derive from a male donor in good health. Some clones in this sample may be carry-over from other donors' samples.

This clonotype was detected only once. This could be a read error, since a much larger clone is one nucleotide away. The chain recombines TRBV6-2 or TRBV6-3 with TRBJ1-1; D not resolved. Germline assignment: CDR1 MNHEY and CDR2 SVGEGT. The germline V and J ends were trimmed by 7 bases and 4 bases, with 22 bases remaining between them. The CDR3 has 16 amino acids. CDR3 bases: TGTGCCAGCATTAAGAGGAAGGCAGCTTTGAGCACTGAAGCTTTCTTT. Translation: CASIKRKAALSTEAFF.

The J gene is TRBJ1-1, the V gene TRBV3-1; 8 bases fit TRBD1. With 0 bases clipped from V and 4 bases from J, the junction kept 16 bases outside the gene matches. Germline V gives CDR1 LGHDT, CDR2 YNNKEL (reference sequence). This CDR3 has 19 residues. CDR3 protein: CASSQDPPGGARRSTEAFF. As DNA, the CDR3 is TGTGCCAGCAGCCAAGATCCCCCAGGGGGCGCGAGACGTTCCACTGAAGCTTTCTTT.

This clonotype was found many times. This chain links TRBV25-1 with TRBJ2-7, with 7 bases identical to TRBD1. This CDR3 comprises 12 residues. Germline values: CDR1 MGHDK, CDR2 SYGVNS. V shed 5 bases, J shed 6 bases, and the junction held 4 bases outside the gene matches. Written as DNA, the CDR3 is TGTGCCAGCAGTCCAGACAGGGTCGAGCAGTACTTC. Translated: CASSPDRVEQYF.

This clonotype was detected many times. This rearrangement joins TRBV30 to TRBJ2-5; 9 bases fit TRBD2. Germline CDR1 is GTSNPN and CDR2 is SVGIG (reference sequence). The V and J ends lost 2 bases and 4 bases, in that order; junction bases with no gene match: 8. The CDR3 is 15 residues long. This chain's CDR3 is CAWSFGLARGETQYF. CDR3 nucleotides: TGTGCCTGGAGTTTTGGACTAGCGCGGGGAGAGACCCAGTACTTC. Looking up the rest from reference TRBV30 and TRBJ2-5 gives the full variable domain: SQTIHQWPATLVQPVGSPLSLECTVEGTSNPNLYWYRQAAGRGLQLLFYSVGIGQISSEVPQNLSASRPQDRQFILSSKKLLLSDSGFYLCAWSFGLARGETQYFGPGTRLLVL.

This clonotype was found a few times. V gene TRBV7-3 combines with J gene TRBJ2-2; no definite D call. Germline V gene data show CDR1 as SGHTA and CDR2 as FQGTGA. V gave up 0 bases and J gave up 6 bases, with 11 bases separating them. The CDR3 has 15 residues. The CDR3 spells CASSLTPDAAGELFF. CDR3 in DNA: TGTGCCAGCAGCTTAACTCCCGACGCGGCCGGGGAGCTGTTTTTT.

V and J are TRBV4-3 and TRBJ1-4; TRBD1 matches 8 bases. This CDR3 is built from 14 residues. Germline V lookup: CDR1 LGHNA, CDR2 YSLEER. V lost 4 bases, J lost 6 bases, and 4 bases stayed unmatched. The CDR3 DNA follows: TGCGCCAGCAGCCTGGGACAGGCGGATGAAAAACTGTTTTTT. It encodes CASSLGQADEKLFF.

This clonotype was detected many times. The CDR3: CASSLGGGPYNEQFF. CDR3 DNA sequence: TGTGCCAGCAGCTTAGGGGGGGGACCCTACAATGAGCAGTTCTTC. The V gene is TRBV11-3, the J gene TRBJ2-1; TRBD2 agrees at 7 bases. Germline-derived CDR1 and CDR2 are SGHNT and YENEEA. The CDR3 loop spans 15 amino acids. V trimming: 1 base; J trimming: 2 bases; junction bases outside the gene matches: 2.

In this sample, this clonotype turned up many times. V usage is TRBV11-2 and J usage is TRBJ1-4; D possibly corresponds to TRBD1 (5 bases). Germline V lookup: CDR1 SGHAT, CDR2 FQNNGV. The V and J ends lost 5 bases and 4 bases respectively, with 20 bases between them. This CDR3 contains 17 residues. CDR3 sequence (DNA): TGTGCCAGCAGCCAAGACGGAGGGGTGGCATATAATGAAAAACTGTTTTTT. This codes for CASSQDGGVAYNEKLFF.

This clonotype was detected only a few times. J is TRBJ2-3 and V is TRBV29-1; TRBD2 agrees at 7 bases. Germline assignment: CDR1 SQVTM and CDR2 ANQGSEA. Trimming took 0 bases from V and 0 from J; bases not matched to a gene: 6. The CDR3 length is 16 residues. CDR3 amino acids: CSVEDLGGVSTDTQYF. CDR3 bases: TGCAGCGTTGAAGATCTTGGGGGGGTGAGCACAGATACGCAGTATTTT.

The V and J genes are TRBV11-2 and TRBJ2-1; D is unresolved. The CDR3 consists of 16 residues. Trimming removed 3 bases from V and 8 bases from J, with 20 bases in between. In germline, CDR1 is SGHAT, CDR2 FQNNGV. In nucleotides, the CDR3 is TGTGCCAGCAGCTTCTTATCGGCAGGTAGTCGCGATGAGCAGTTCTTC. This encodes CASSFLSAGSRDEQFF.

The chain couples TRBV20-1 to TRBJ2-1; 10 nucleotides match TRBD2. Germline trimming cut 7 bases from V and 8 bases from J; bases unmatched to any gene: 20. The germline gives CDR1 DFQATT, CDR2 SNEGSKA (reference sequence). This CDR3 is built from 17 residues. CDR3 sequence (DNA): TGCAGTGTTCAAATACCCTACGCTAGCGGGAGTTATGATGAGCAGTTCTTC. It yields the protein CSVQIPYASGSYDEQFF.

On this clonotype itself: A much larger clone lies one base from this, so it may be a read error. This rearrangement joins TRBV25-1 to TRBJ2-7, with unresolved D. Germline V gives CDR1 MGHDK, CDR2 SYGVNS. The CDR3 runs to 11 residues. The DNA of the CDR3 is TGTACCAGCTCCGATGCCTACGAGCAGTACTTC. Amino acids: CTSSDAYEQYF.

The chain recombines TRBV6-1 with TRBJ2-5; no definite D call. This CDR3 has 11 residues. V lost 7 bases to trimming and J lost 9 bases, with 12 bases between them. Germline V gene sequence: CDR1 MNHNS, CDR2 SASEGT. The CDR3 is CASTIGWAQYF. In DNA, the CDR3 is TGTGCCAGCACCATCGGTTGGGCCCAGTACTTC.

Notes on this clonotype: This CDR3 fails to terminate in the conserved phenylalanine or tryptophan, so it likely reflects a read error. The rearrangement joins TRBV7-8 to TRBJ1-2; 9 bases agree with TRBD1. The germline gives CDR1 SGHVS, CDR2 FQNEAQ. This CDR3 has 14 residues. V lost 5 bases to trimming and J lost 6 bases; unmatched junction nucleotides: 7. CDR3 bases: TGTGCCAGCAGCATACACAGGGGGCGCGATGGCTACACCCTC. Protein sequence: CASSIHRGRDGYTL.

DNA for the CDR3: TGTGCCAGCAGCTACCCGGGACAGGGGAGGGAGCAGTACTTC. It specifies CASSYPGQGREQYF. The gene calls are TRBV5-6 and TRBJ2-7, with 10 bases lining up with TRBD1. In germline, CDR1 is SGHDT, CDR2 YYEEEE. The CDR3 totals 14 residues. Unmatched junction bases numbered 7, after V lost 3 bases and J lost 7 bases. The full variable domain, completed using reference TRBV5-6 and TRBJ2-7, is DAGVTQSPTHLIKTRGQQVTLRCSPKSGHDTVSWYQQALGQGPQFIFQYYEEEERQRGNFPDRFSGHQFPNYSSELNVNALLLGDSALYLCASSYPGQGREQYFGPGTRLTVT.

This chain joins TRBV3-1 and TRBJ2-7, with unresolved D. Germline lookup yields CDR1 LGHDT and CDR2 YNNKEL (reference sequence). The CDR3 is 13 amino acids. V lost 0 bases, J lost 0 bases, and 3 bases lay in between. CDR3 region: CASSQDFSYEQYF. The CDR3 DNA follows: TGTGCCAGCAGCCAAGATTTCTCCTACGAGCAGTACTTC.

Of note for this clonotype: This may be a read error, as it is one base from a much larger clone. The chain recombines TRBV18 with TRBJ2-3; a possible D gene is TRBD2 (5 bases). Germline lookup yields CDR1 KGHSH and CDR2 LQKENI. The CDR3 has 17 amino acids. The ends were cut back, 4 bases at V and 5 bases at J, with 22 bases in the middle. The CDR3 region is CASSLSSSGRPEDTQYF. In nucleotides, the CDR3 is TGTGCCAGCTCACTATCCTCGAGCGGTCGTCCTGAAGATACGCAGTATTTT.

In its sample, this clonotype was seen many times. CDR3 nucleotides: TGCGCCAGCAGCCCGACAGCCCTACGCTCTGGGGCCAACGTCCTGACTTTC. The encoded protein is CASSPTALRSGANVLTF. V and J are TRBV4-3 and TRBJ2-6; D perhaps matches TRBD1 (5 bases). Germline V CDR1 and CDR2: LGHNA, YSLEER. This CDR3 region has 17 residues. V gave up 4 bases and J gave up 0 bases, with 13 bases separating them.

This rearrangement joins TRBV2 to TRBJ2-1, with 12 bases identical to TRBD2. Germline V lookup: CDR1 SNHLY, CDR2 FYNNEI. The CDR3 spans 14 residues. With V trimmed by 9 bases and J by 4 bases, 4 bases remained unmatched. The CDR3 here is CARKTSGGYNEQFF. DNA for the CDR3: TGTGCCAGAAAGACTAGCGGGGGTTACAATGAGCAGTTCTTC.

The V and J genes are TRBV28 and TRBJ2-7; D remains ambiguous. Germline assignment: CDR1 MDHEN and CDR2 SYDVKM. Trimming shortened V by 2 bases and J by 3 bases, and 8 bases separated the two germline ends. The CDR3 has 13 amino acids. CDR3 DNA sequence: TGTGCCAGCAGTTTAAACTCGGTCTACGAGCAGTACTTC. Translation gives CASSLNSVYEQYF.

The gene calls are TRBV13 and TRBJ1-1, with D perhaps TRBD1 (6 bases). This CDR3 region has 14 residues. The ends were cut back, 4 bases at V and 5 bases at J, with 14 bases in the middle. Per germline, CDR1 PRHDT and CDR2 FYEKMQ (reference sequence). DNA of the CDR3: TGTGCCAGCAGCTCCAACAGGGCTAGGACTGAAGCTTTCTTT. Protein product: CASSSNRARTEAFF.

This clonotype was found a few times. This chain links TRBV5-4 with TRBJ1-1; 10 bases are a match to TRBD1. Germline V gene sequence: CDR1 SGHNT, CDR2 YYREEE (reference sequence). This CDR3 is built from 16 residues. The trim removed 4 bases at V and 1 base at J, leaving 7 bases unmatched. The CDR3 region is CASSRQGAVGNTEAFF. In nucleotides, the CDR3 is TGTGCCAGCAGCCGACAGGGGGCAGTGGGGAACACTGAAGCTTTCTTT.

This clonotype came up a few times. This chain joins TRBV2 and TRBJ2-2; TRBD2 matches 10 bases. CDR1 and CDR2 (germline): SNHLY, FYNNEI. V lost 6 bases, J lost 4 bases, and 5 bases stayed unmatched. The CDR3 is made up of 15 amino acids. CDR3 sequence: CASRLAGVRTGELFF. The CDR3 DNA reads TGTGCCAGCAGGCTAGCGGGAGTGCGCACCGGGGAGCTGTTTTTT. Full variable domain (missing parts from reference TRBV2 and TRBJ2-2): EPEVTQTPSHQVTQMGQEVILRCVPISNHLYFYWYRQILGQKVEFLVSFYNNEISEKSEIFDDQFSVERPDGSNFTLKIRSTKLEDSAMYFCASRLAGVRTGELFFGEGSRLTVL.

This clonotype was observed at least ten times. The chain joins TRBV9 to TRBJ2-1, with 7 bases that match TRBD1. Germline V gene data show CDR1 as SGDLS and CDR2 as YYNGEE. The CDR3 sequence is 16 residues long. With 5 bases clipped from V and 8 bases from J, the junction kept 16 bases outside the gene matches. The CDR3 reads CASSLGGGRGSDEQFF. In DNA form, the CDR3 reads TGTGCCAGCAGTTTAGGAGGAGGCAGGGGGTCGGATGAGCAGTTCTTC.

This clonotype turned up a few times. This chain uses TRBV6-1 with TRBJ2-7; the D gene is possibly TRBD2 (5 bases). Germline CDR1 MNHNS, CDR2 SASEGT. Deletions cut 2 bases from V and 5 bases from J, with 10 bases between. This CDR3 is built from 13 residues. CDR3 in amino acids: CASSETRSDEQYF. The CDR3 bases are TGTGCCAGCAGTGAAACTAGATCTGACGAGCAGTACTTC.

V is TRBV7-9 and J is TRBJ2-2, with 14 bases aligning to TRBD2. V lost 5 bases and J lost 2; bases outside the gene matches: 7. Germline values: CDR1 SEHNR, CDR2 FQNEAQ (reference sequence). The CDR3 is 18 residues long. CDR3 protein: CASSPRTSGRKNTGELFF. CDR3 coding DNA: TGTGCCAGCAGCCCCCGGACTAGCGGGAGGAAAAACACCGGGGAGCTGTTTTTT.

The chain is built from TRBV20-1 and TRBJ2-7; perhaps TRBD2 as D (6 bases). V dropped 3 bases and J dropped 6 bases, with 21 bases sitting between them. Germline V CDR1 and CDR2: DFQATT, SNEGSKA (reference sequence). The CDR3 runs 15 residues. CDR3: CSASQLAGTLGEQYF. In DNA, the CDR3 is TGCAGTGCTAGTCAATTGGCCGGGACTCTAGGCGAGCAGTACTTC.

This clonotype came up a few times. The rearrangement joins TRBV5-4 to TRBJ2-4, with TRBD1 matching over 8 bases. CDR3 size: 15 residues. Germline V gene sequence: CDR1 SGHNT, CDR2 YYREEE (reference sequence). With 0 bases clipped from V and 8 bases from J, the junction kept 7 bases outside the gene matches. The CDR3, as DNA: TGTGCCAGCAGCTTGGCGCGGCAGGGGGCGTACATTCAGTACTTC. This sequence encodes CASSLARQGAYIQYF.

This clonotype was recorded at least ten times. J is TRBJ2-3 and V is TRBV12-3 or TRBV12-4; D is ambiguous. The CDR3 consists of 14 residues. V dropped 6 bases and J dropped 4 bases, with 14 bases sitting between them. The CDR3: CASSTFGMPDTQYF. CDR3 in DNA: TGTGCCAGCAGCACCTTTGGGATGCCAGATACGCAGTATTTT.

The chain links TRBV5-4 to TRBJ2-1; 11 bases are a match to TRBD2. From germline, CDR1 is SGHNT and CDR2 YYREEE (reference sequence). This CDR3 is 15 amino acids long. The ends lost 6 bases at V and 1 base at J; junction bases unmatched: 3. The DNA of the CDR3 is TGTGCCAGCATTTCTAGCGGGAGGTCCTACAATGAGCAGTTCTTC. It translates to CASISSGRSYNEQFF.

This clonotype appeared many times. The CDR3 region has the DNA TGCAGCGTTGCCCCTGGCACTGAAGCTTTCTTT. Its protein is CSVAPGTEAFF. This rearrangement joins TRBV29-1 to TRBJ1-1; D is undetermined. V gave up 4 bases and J gave up 4 bases, with 7 bases separating them. This CDR3 region has 11 residues. Germline V gene lookup returns CDR1 SQVTM and CDR2 ANQGSEA.

The table lists this clonotype with a few counts. The V gene is TRBV19, the J gene TRBJ2-7, with 7 bases lining up with TRBD1. The germline V gene encodes CDR1 LNHDA and CDR2 SQIVND (reference sequence). This CDR3 comprises 14 residues. V dropped 9 bases and J dropped 4; count of bases not matched to a gene: 12. This CDR3 reads CASAGGSQNYEQYF. For the CDR3, the DNA is TGTGCCAGCGCAGGGGGAAGTCAGAATTACGAGCAGTACTTC.